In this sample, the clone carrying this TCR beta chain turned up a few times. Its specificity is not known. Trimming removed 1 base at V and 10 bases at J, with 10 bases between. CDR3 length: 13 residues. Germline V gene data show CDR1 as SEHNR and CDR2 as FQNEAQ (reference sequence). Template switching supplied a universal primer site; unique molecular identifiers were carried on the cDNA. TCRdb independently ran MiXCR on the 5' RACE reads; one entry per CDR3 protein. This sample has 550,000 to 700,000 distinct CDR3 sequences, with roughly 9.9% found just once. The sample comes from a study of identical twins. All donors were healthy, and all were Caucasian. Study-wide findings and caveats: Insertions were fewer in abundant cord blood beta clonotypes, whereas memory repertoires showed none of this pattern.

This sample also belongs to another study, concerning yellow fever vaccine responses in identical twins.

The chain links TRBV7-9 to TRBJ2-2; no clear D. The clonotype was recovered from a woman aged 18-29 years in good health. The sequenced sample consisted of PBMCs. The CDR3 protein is CASSLVSQTELFF. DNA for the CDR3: TGTGCCAGCAGCTTAGTATCACAGACGGAGCTGTTTTTT.